The 2 T cell receptor beta chains presented below share a single source sample, sequenced in a study of monozygotic twins with cystic fibrosis. Only in-frame clones appear in the TCRdb table, and some are missing; sequencing was by immunoSEQ multiplex PCR. The sample lists 34,000 or so clones; 92% were seen once. The sample comprised blood. These receptors came from a girl aged 2-9 years with cystic fibrosis.

The rearrangement uses TRBV4-3 and TRBJ2-6, with D perhaps matching TRBD1 (6 bases). The CDR3 spans 16 residues. Germline-derived CDR1 and CDR2 are LGHNA and YSLEER. Trimming removed 0 bases from V and 3 bases from J, with 9 bases in between. CDR3 in amino acids: CASSQDYRVGANVLTF. In DNA, the CDR3 is TGCGCCAGCAGCCAAGATTACAGGGTTGGGGCCAACGTCCTGACTTTC.

The chain links TRBV7-8 to TRBJ2-3; D is perhaps TRBD2 (5 bases). The CDR3 consists of 14 residues. Trimming took 5 bases from V and 1 from J, leaving 10 bases between them. The germline V gene encodes CDR1 SGHVS and CDR2 FQNEAQ. The CDR3 DNA reads as TGTGCCAGCAGCCGGACTCGACGCACAGATACGCAGTATTTT. This encodes CASSRTRRTDTQYF.